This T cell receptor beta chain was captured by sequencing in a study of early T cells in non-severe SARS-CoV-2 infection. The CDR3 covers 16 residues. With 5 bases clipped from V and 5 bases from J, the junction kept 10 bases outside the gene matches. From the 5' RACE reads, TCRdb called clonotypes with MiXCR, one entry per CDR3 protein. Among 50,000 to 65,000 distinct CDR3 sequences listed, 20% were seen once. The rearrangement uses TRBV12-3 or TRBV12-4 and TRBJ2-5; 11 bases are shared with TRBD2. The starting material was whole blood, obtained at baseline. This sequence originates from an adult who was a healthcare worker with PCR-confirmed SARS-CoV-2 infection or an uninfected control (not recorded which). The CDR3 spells CASSHWASGGKETQYF. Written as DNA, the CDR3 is TGTGCCAGCAGTCATTGGGCTAGCGGGGGGAAGGAGACCCAGTACTTC.